Below, 27 T cell receptor beta chains from the same sample are listed, as sequenced in a study of CXCR4 blockade with PD-1 therapy in pancreatic cancer (dated by TCRdb to 2018 to 2020). The library relied on the immunoSEQ multiplex PCR assay. TCRdb took this table from immuneACCESS and kept in-frame rearrangements with V and J called. Such tables lack part of the clones; where checked against another copy, unresolved V genes explain under half of the gap, and the rest is unexplained. The sample table lists about 5,900 clones, 35% to 40% of them with a count of one. 13% of the sample goes to the ten largest clones. Sequencing was done on a sample of tumor tissue. Source of these receptors: a human donor with pancreatic ductal adenocarcinoma.

This clone was counted once. The V gene is TRBV29-1, the J gene TRBJ1-3; TRBD1 matches 7 bases. This CDR3 region has 12 residues. The germline V gene has CDR1 SQVTM and CDR2 ANQGSEA. The trim removed 3 bases at V and 10 bases at J, leaving 6 bases unmatched. The chain's CDR3 is CSVERGQGTIYF. The CDR3 DNA sequence: TGCAGCGTTGAGAGGGGGCAGGGAACCATATATTTT.

This clone was recorded at least ten times. The CDR3 end is not reached by the read, which stops 1 residue before it; the germline J gene fills it in. The V and J genes are TRBV10-3 and TRBJ2-5; D ambiguous. V shed 2 bases and J shed 1 base, with 2 bases lying between them. The CDR3 spans 12 residues. CDR1 is ENHRY, CDR2 SYGVKD, per germline. The CDR3 here is CAISEIQETQYF. The covered CDR3 bases are TGTGCCATCAGTGAGATCCAAGAGACCCAGTAC.

This clone appeared a few times. This chain joins TRBV4-1 and TRBJ2-3; D not certain. The V gene's germline CDR1 is MGHRA and CDR2 YSYEKL. Trimming removed 0 bases at V and 2 bases at J, with 6 bases between. CDR3 size: 14 residues. The CDR3 bases are TGCGCCAGCAGCCAAGATAGGGCCACAGATACGCAGTATTTT. It codes for CASSQDRATDTQYF.

This chain connects TRBV28 to TRBJ2-3; 14 nucleotides match TRBD2. V shed 3 bases and J 3 bases; nucleotides not matched to a gene: 2. CDR3 size: 16 residues. CDR1 and CDR2 (germline): MDHEN, SYDVKM. The CDR3 here is CASSLTSGRGTDTQYF. The CDR3 DNA reads as TGTGCCAGCAGTTTGACTAGCGGGAGGGGTACAGATACGCAGTATTTT.

J is TRBJ2-1 and V is TRBV28; no reliable D call. The CDR3 loop spans 13 amino acids. V lost 2 bases and J 5 bases, leaving 7 bases between the germline ends. Germline V gene lookup returns CDR1 MDHEN and CDR2 SYDVKM. The CDR3 DNA reads TGTGCCAGCAGTTTAATCGGACACAATGAGCAGTTCTTC. Translated: CASSLIGHNEQFF.

In its sample, this clone was seen many times. The CDR3 here is CASSLGQGITNYGYTF. As DNA, the CDR3 is TGTGCCAGCAGCTTGGGACAGGGGATCACTAACTATGGCTACACCTTC. The chain combines TRBV11-3 with TRBJ1-2; 10 positions match TRBD1. J gave up 0 bases and V 3 bases, and 4 bases lay outside the gene matches. CDR1 and CDR2 from the germline V gene are SGHNT and YENEEA. This CDR3 comprises 16 residues.

This clone was detected a few times. The DNA of the CDR3 is TGTGCCAGCAGTTACGGTCCGGTCTATGGCTACACCTTC. Translation gives CASSYGPVYGYTF. The V call is TRBV6-8, the J call TRBJ1-2; D is unresolved. CDR1 MNHGY and CDR2 SAAAGT come from the germline V gene. This CDR3 has 13 residues. Trimming shortened V by 2 bases and J by 4 bases, and 8 bases separated the two germline ends.

CDR3 in amino acids: CASSQDPSGSNNEQFF. CDR3 nucleotide sequence: TGTGCCAGCAGCCAAGATCCCAGCGGGAGCAACAATGAGCAGTTCTTC. The chain carries TRBV14 and TRBJ2-1; 8 bases map to TRBD2. V lost 0 bases, J lost 5 bases, and 6 bases stayed unmatched. The CDR3 totals 16 residues. CDR1 is SGHDN, CDR2 FVKESK, per germline.

The chain employs TRBV28 and TRBJ1-4; D gene ambiguous. This CDR3 comprises 14 residues. From germline, CDR1 is MDHEN and CDR2 SYDVKM. V gave up 5 bases and J gave up 4 bases, with 11 bases separating them. The CDR3, as DNA: TGTGCCAGCAGTCCTGACGGAAGTAATGAAAAACTGTTTTTT. Its protein is CASSPDGSNEKLFF.

This sequence joins TRBV15 and TRBJ2-4, with a tentative D call TRBD1 (5 bases). V was pared by 5 bases and J by 7 bases, with 15 bases between. The germline gives CDR1 LNHNV, CDR2 YYDKDF (reference sequence). CDR3 length: 14 amino acids. The DNA of the CDR3 is TGTGCCACCAGCGGTCGGACCGCAGGGAACATTCAGTACTTC. Its translation: CATSGRTAGNIQYF.

V usage is TRBV29-1 and J usage is TRBJ1-4, with TRBD1 identical over 7 bases. V shed 3 bases, J shed 6 bases, and the junction held 4 bases outside the gene matches. The V gene's germline CDR1 is SQVTM and CDR2 ANQGSEA. This CDR3 is built from 13 residues. The CDR3 DNA is TGCAGCGTTGAGGTAGGGGGCGATGAAAAACTGTTTTTT. Protein product: CSVEVGGDEKLFF.

This rearrangement joins TRBV14 to TRBJ2-5; D may be TRBD2 (5 bases). The CDR3 covers 14 residues. The germline gives CDR1 SGHDN, CDR2 FVKESK. Deletions cut 5 bases from V and 0 bases from J, with 10 bases between. The CDR3 loop reads CASSRRTYQETQYF. In DNA form, the CDR3 reads TGTGCCAGCAGCAGACGGACTTACCAAGAGACCCAGTACTTC.

The rearrangement links TRBV5-1 to TRBJ1-4; tentative D call: TRBD1 (6 bases). CDR1 is SGHRS and CDR2 is YFSETQ in the germline V gene. V dropped 4 bases and J dropped 6 bases, with 16 bases sitting between them. The CDR3 sequence is 15 residues long. The CDR3 nucleotides read TGCGCCAGCAGCCCGCAAGGGGGGCCCGATGAAAAACTGTTTTTT. This codes for CASSPQGGPDEKLFF.

This clone was counted a single time. The chain is built from TRBV29-1 and TRBJ2-1; 14 bases fit TRBD2. V lost 3 bases to trimming and J lost 2 bases; unmatched junction nucleotides: 6. The CDR3 totals 17 residues. Germline V lookup: CDR1 SQVTM, CDR2 ANQGSEA. CDR3 nucleotides: TGCAGCGTTGATGGGACTAGCGGGAGCCAAACCTACAATGAGCAGTTCTTC. Translation: CSVDGTSGSQTYNEQFF.

The V gene is TRBV28, the J gene TRBJ2-1, with TRBD2 identical over 7 bases. V dropped 6 bases and J dropped 8; count of bases not matched to a gene: 7. This CDR3 has 13 amino acids. Germline V lookup: CDR1 MDHEN, CDR2 SYDVKM. The CDR3 loop is CASRLGRAYEQFF. The DNA of the CDR3 is TGTGCCAGCAGACTAGGGAGGGCCTATGAGCAGTTCTTC.

The V gene is TRBV28, the J gene TRBJ1-2; unclear D gene. Germline V gives CDR1 MDHEN, CDR2 SYDVKM. The V end lost 8 bases, the J end lost 4 bases, and 17 bases lay between the germline ends. The CDR3 is 14 residues long. The CDR3 protein is CASARGDRSYGYTF. Written as DNA, the CDR3 is TGTGCCAGCGCCCGCGGGGATCGAAGCTATGGCTACACCTTC.

V gene TRBV30 combines with J gene TRBJ2-3; D possibly corresponds to TRBD2 (6 bases). The CDR3 consists of 14 residues. Germline V CDR1 and CDR2: GTSNPN, SVGIG (reference sequence). Trimming cost V 5 bases and J 2 bases, with 14 bases left between them. The DNA of the CDR3 is TGTGCCTGGGGGTTCGGGGGAATCACAGATACGCAGTATTTT. Encoded protein: CAWGFGGITDTQYF.

This clone was counted between two and nine times. This chain connects TRBV9 to TRBJ2-7; 9 bases map to TRBD2. The V gene's germline CDR1 is SGDLS and CDR2 YYNGEE. This CDR3 has 15 residues. J lost 6 bases, V lost 0 bases, and 7 bases had no gene match. CDR3 in DNA: TGTGCCAGCAGCGTAGGTGTTAGCGGGAGCGGCGAGCAGTACTTC. Amino acid sequence: CASSVGVSGSGEQYF. Drawing the rest from reference TRBV9 and TRBJ2-7, the complete variable domain is DSGVTQTPKHLITATGQRVTLRCSPRSGDLSVYWYQQSLDQGLQFLIQYYNGEERAKGNILERFSAQQFPDLHSELNLSSLELGDSALYFCASSVGVSGSGEQYFGPGTRLTVT.

This rearrangement joins TRBV28 to TRBJ1-4, with no clear D. Per the germline V gene, CDR1 is MDHEN and CDR2 is SYDVKM. The CDR3 runs 12 residues. V was pared by 6 bases and J by 6 bases, with 8 bases between. CDR3 region: CASRIWDEKLFF. The CDR3 DNA is TGTGCCAGCAGGATATGGGATGAAAAACTGTTTTTT.

Remarks on this clone: One junction end disagrees with the germline gene, perhaps due to a read error. The chain joins TRBV6-8 to TRBJ2-6; D is unclear. The CDR3 is 15 amino acids. Germline lookup yields CDR1 MNHGY and CDR2 SAAAGT. CDR3 region: CAISQRDSGANVLTF. The CDR3 DNA sequence: TGTGCCATCAGTCAAAGGGATTCTGGGGCCAACGTCCTGACTTTC.

This clone came up a few times. The chain recombines TRBV11-3 with TRBJ1-1; D gene uncertain. Germline values: CDR1 SGHNT, CDR2 YENEEA. The CDR3 has 15 amino acids. Trimming shortened V by 5 bases and J by 4 bases, and 17 bases separated the two germline ends. The CDR3 loop reads CASSAREGSGTEAFF. The CDR3 DNA reads TGTGCCAGCAGCGCTAGGGAGGGCTCGGGCACTGAAGCTTTCTTT.

CDR3 bases: TGCAGCGTTGAAGAGTTAGGGGTGGCGGGAGTATTCGTAGAGACCCAGTACTTC. Its translation is CSVEELGVAGVFVETQYF. The gene calls are TRBV29-1 and TRBJ2-5; 7 bases fit TRBD2. V lost 0 bases, J lost 4 bases, and 17 bases stayed unmatched. Germline CDR1 SQVTM, CDR2 ANQGSEA. This CDR3 has 18 residues.

This clone ranks as medium-sized (0.01 to 0.1%). J is TRBJ1-2 and V is TRBV6-8; 12 bases line up with TRBD1. Per the germline V gene, CDR1 is MNHGY and CDR2 is SAAAGT. Unmatched junction bases numbered 6, after V lost 3 bases and J lost 4 bases. The CDR3 spans 16 residues. CDR3 protein: CASSYLGTGGSYGYTF. CDR3 nucleotide sequence: TGTGCCAGCAGTTATCTCGGGACAGGGGGCTCCTATGGCTACACCTTC.

The table lists this clone with a few counts. The chain links TRBV9 to TRBJ2-7, with D possibly TRBD1 on 6 matching bases. CDR1 SGDLS and CDR2 YYNGEE come from the germline V gene. Trimming removed 2 bases at V and 3 bases at J, with 15 bases between. The CDR3 consists of 15 residues. The CDR3 sequence is CASSVDWTAFYEQYF. The CDR3 nucleotides are TGTGCCAGCAGCGTTGACTGGACAGCCTTCTACGAGCAGTACTTC.

The chain uses TRBV23-1 and TRBJ2-3, with TRBD2 matching 7 bases. TRBV23-1 is filed as an ORF, its function uncertain. After removal of 6 bases from V and 0 bases from J, the junction contained 12 bases not matched to a gene. The CDR3 is 17 amino acids. The CDR3 DNA is TGCGCCAGCAGCCAAGCCCCGGCTAGCGGCAGCACAGATACGCAGTATTTT. It is translated as CASSQAPASGSTDTQYF.

V gene TRBV6-8 combines with J gene TRBJ2-1, with 9 bases matching TRBD1. CDR3 size: 14 residues. Unmatched junction bases numbered 6, after V lost 8 bases and J lost 4 bases. In germline, CDR1 is MNHGY, CDR2 SAAAGT. CDR3 protein: CASRDRGIYNEQFF. The CDR3 bases are TGTGCCAGCCGTGACAGGGGGATTTACAATGAGCAGTTCTTC.

J is TRBJ2-7 and V is TRBV28; TRBD2 might be the D (6 bases). The CDR3 is 16 amino acids. CDR1 MDHEN and CDR2 SYDVKM come from the germline V gene. Trimming removed 6 bases from V and 3 bases from J, with 21 bases in between. The CDR3 spells CASSLYWGDDNYEQYF. CDR3 nucleotides: TGTGCCAGCAGCCTGTATTGGGGGGACGATAACTACGAGCAGTACTTC.